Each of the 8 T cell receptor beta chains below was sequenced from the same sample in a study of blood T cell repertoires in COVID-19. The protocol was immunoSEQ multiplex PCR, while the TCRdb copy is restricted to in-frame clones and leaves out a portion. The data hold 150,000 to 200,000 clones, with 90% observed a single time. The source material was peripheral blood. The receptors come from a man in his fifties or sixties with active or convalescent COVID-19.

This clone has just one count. CDR3 nucleotide sequence: TGTGCCAGCAGCCAAGGACAGATCGAGCAGTACTTC. Translating gives CASSQGQIEQYF. This chain connects TRBV5-6 to TRBJ2-7; the D gene is possibly TRBD1 (6 bases). Germline values: CDR1 SGHDT, CDR2 YYEEEE. The CDR3 loop spans 12 amino acids. Deletions cut 4 bases from V and 6 bases from J, with 11 bases between.

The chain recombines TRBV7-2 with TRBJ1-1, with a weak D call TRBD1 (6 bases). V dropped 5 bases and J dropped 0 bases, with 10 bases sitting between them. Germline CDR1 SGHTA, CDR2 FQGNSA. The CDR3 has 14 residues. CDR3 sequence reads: CASSPGQLNTEAFF. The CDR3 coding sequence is TGTGCCAGCAGCCCCGGACAGTTGAACACTGAAGCTTTCTTT.

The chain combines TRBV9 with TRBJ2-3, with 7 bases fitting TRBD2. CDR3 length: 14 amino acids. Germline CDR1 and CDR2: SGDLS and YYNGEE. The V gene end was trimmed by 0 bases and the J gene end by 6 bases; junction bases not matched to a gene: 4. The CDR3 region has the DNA TGTGCCAGCAGCGTAGGACTAGCAAGGGATACGCAGTATTTT. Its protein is CASSVGLARDTQYF. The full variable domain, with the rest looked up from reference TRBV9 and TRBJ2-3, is DSGVTQTPKHLITATGQRVTLRCSPRSGDLSVYWYQQSLDQGLQFLIQYYNGEERAKGNILERFSAQQFPDLHSELNLSSLELGDSALYFCASSVGLARDTQYFGPGTRLTVL.

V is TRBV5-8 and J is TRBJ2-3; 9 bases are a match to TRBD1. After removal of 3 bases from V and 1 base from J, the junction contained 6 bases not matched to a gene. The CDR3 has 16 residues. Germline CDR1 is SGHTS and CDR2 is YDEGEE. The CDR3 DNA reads TGTGCCAGCAGCTCCCGGACAGGGGCCGGCACAGATACGCAGTATTTT. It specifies CASSSRTGAGTDTQYF.

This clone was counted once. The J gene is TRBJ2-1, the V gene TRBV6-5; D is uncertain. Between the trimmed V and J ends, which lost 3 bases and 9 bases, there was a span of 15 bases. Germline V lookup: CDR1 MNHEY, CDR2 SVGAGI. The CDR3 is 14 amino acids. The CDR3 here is CASSYALVGGEQFF. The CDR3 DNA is TGTGCCAGCAGTTATGCTTTAGTTGGTGGTGAGCAGTTCTTC.

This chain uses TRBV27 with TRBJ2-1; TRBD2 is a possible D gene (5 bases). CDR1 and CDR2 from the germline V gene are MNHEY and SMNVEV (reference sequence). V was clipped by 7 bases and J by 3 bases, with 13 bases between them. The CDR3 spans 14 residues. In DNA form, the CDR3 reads TGTGCCAGCAAGCCACCGACTATCTACAATGAGCAGTTCTTC. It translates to CASKPPTIYNEQFF.

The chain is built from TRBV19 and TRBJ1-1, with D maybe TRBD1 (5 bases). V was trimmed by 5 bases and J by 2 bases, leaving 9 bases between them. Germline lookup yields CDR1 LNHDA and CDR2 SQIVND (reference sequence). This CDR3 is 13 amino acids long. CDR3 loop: CASSSQGNTEAFF. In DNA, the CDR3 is TGTGCCAGTAGTTCGCAGGGTAACACTGAAGCTTTCTTT.

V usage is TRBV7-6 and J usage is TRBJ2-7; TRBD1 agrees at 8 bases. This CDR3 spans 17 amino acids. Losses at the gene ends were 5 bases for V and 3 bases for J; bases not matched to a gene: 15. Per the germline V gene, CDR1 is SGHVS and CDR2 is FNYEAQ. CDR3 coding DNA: TGTGCCAGCAGCCCTAACACTCTCGGGACAGGAATCTACGAGCAGTACTTC. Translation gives CASSPNTLGTGIYEQYF. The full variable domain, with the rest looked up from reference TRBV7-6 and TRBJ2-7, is GAGVSQSPRYKVTKRGQDVALRCDPISGHVSLYWYRQALGQGPEFLTYFNYEAQQDKSGLPNDRFSAERPEGSISTLTIQRTEQRDSAMYRCASSPNTLGTGIYEQYFGPGTRLTVT.